What follows are 27 T cell receptor beta chains derived from one specimen sequenced in a study of blood T cell repertoires in COVID-19. Sequenced by immunoSEQ multiplex PCR; TCRdb stores in-frame clones only, minus some. The table includes some 160,000 clones, approximately 80% detected once. The sample consisted of peripheral blood. The receptors were gathered from a human donor in a cohort sampled during active COVID-19.

This chain uses TRBV5-1 with TRBJ2-1; D unclear. The CDR3 extends over 12 amino acids. Deletions cut 3 bases from V and 8 bases from J, with 9 bases between. Germline V gives CDR1 SGHRS, CDR2 YFSETQ. The CDR3 DNA follows: TGCGCCAGCAGCTCAAACGACTATGAGCAGTTCTTC. Its protein product is CASSSNDYEQFF.

Notes on this clone: One end of the junction varies from germline; a read error may be responsible. The chain recombines TRBV5-6 with TRBJ2-7; 9 bases fit TRBD1. Germline V gene sequence: CDR1 SGHDT, CDR2 YYEEEE. The CDR3 has 14 amino acids. The CDR3 region is CASSLGQGSYEQYF. Here the CDR3 DNA reads TGTGCCAGCAGTTTGGGACAGGGCTCCTACGAGCAGTACTTC.

This rearrangement joins TRBV28 to TRBJ1-2, with D possibly being TRBD1 (5 bases). The germline V and J ends were trimmed by 2 bases and 2 bases, with 9 bases remaining between them. CDR1 and CDR2 (germline): MDHEN, SYDVKM. There are 14 residues in the CDR3. CDR3 nucleotide sequence: TGTGCCAGCAGTTTAGGGGCAGGGAACTATGGCTACACCTTC. This sequence encodes CASSLGAGNYGYTF.

Only one count was recorded for this clone. V gene TRBV7-9 combines with J gene TRBJ1-4, with a tentative D call TRBD1 (5 bases). The CDR3 spans 15 residues. Germline lookup yields CDR1 SEHNR and CDR2 FQNEAQ (reference sequence). Trimming removed 4 bases at V and 14 bases at J, with 23 bases between. The CDR3 loop reads CASSSLVGRAGGLFF. As DNA, the CDR3 is TGTGCCAGCAGCTCGCTCGTGGGACGGGCCGGGGGGCTGTTTTTT.

This clone came up a few times. The chain recombines TRBV12-3 or TRBV12-4 with TRBJ2-7; perhaps TRBD1 as D (6 bases). The CDR3 is 13 amino acids. V was shortened by 6 bases and J by 1 base, with 10 bases between the two germline ends. The CDR3 reads CASRPGQSYEQYF. The CDR3 coding sequence is TGTGCCAGCAGACCAGGACAGTCCTACGAGCAGTACTTC.

This clone was counted a few times. This CDR3 reads CASRAQETQYF. For the CDR3, the DNA is TGTGCCAGCAGGGCCCAAGAGACCCAGTACTTC. The J gene is TRBJ2-5, the V gene TRBV6-4; D unresolved. Germline V gene data show CDR1 as MRHNA and CDR2 as SNTAGT. The CDR3 consists of 11 residues. Trimming shortened V by 6 bases and J by 1 base, and 3 bases separated the two germline ends.

CDR3 loop: CASSVRAGELFF. The CDR3 DNA sequence: TGCGCCAGCAGTGTCCGGGCCGGGGAGCTGTTTTTT. This chain links TRBV10-1 with TRBJ2-2; no definite D call. Trimming left V 4 bases short and J 6 bases short, with 6 bases between. CDR1 WNHNN and CDR2 SYGVQD come from the germline V gene (reference sequence). This CDR3 comprises 12 residues.

The rearrangement joins TRBV9 to TRBJ2-1; D unresolved. The CDR3 sequence is 15 residues long. V lost 0 bases and J lost 6, with 13 bases in between. CDR1 SGDLS and CDR2 YYNGEE come from the germline V gene. CDR3 in amino acids: CASSVGVLPPNEQFF. DNA for the CDR3: TGTGCCAGCAGCGTAGGAGTCTTGCCCCCCAATGAGCAGTTCTTC.

The chain is built from TRBV24-1 and TRBJ2-1, with a possible D match to TRBD2 (7 bases). Germline lookup yields CDR1 KGHDR and CDR2 SFDVKD. V was cut by 3 bases and J by 10 bases, with 21 bases left in between. This CDR3 region has 16 residues. The CDR3 region is CATSDPRGPEFGEQFF. The CDR3 nucleotides are TGTGCCACCAGTGATCCGCGGGGGCCCGAGTTTGGGGAGCAGTTCTTC.

CDR3 sequence (DNA): TGTGCCAGCAGCTTAAGGCAGGGGGCTGGTGGCTACACCTTC. Translation gives CASSLRQGAGGYTF. This rearrangement joins TRBV7-8 to TRBJ1-2; TRBD1 matches at 8 bases. The CDR3 loop spans 14 amino acids. Germline CDR1 reads SGHVS; CDR2 reads FQNEAQ. After removal of 2 bases from V and 7 bases from J, the junction contained 6 bases not matched to a gene.

The chain recombines TRBV6-5 with TRBJ1-1, with a tentative D call TRBD1 (6 bases). The CDR3 spans 13 residues. V lost 7 bases and J 2 bases, leaving 11 bases between the germline ends. From germline, CDR1 is MNHEY and CDR2 SVGAGI. CDR3 nucleotides: TGTGCCAGCACTGGACAGTTTAACACTGAAGCTTTCTTT. Protein product: CASTGQFNTEAFF.

This CDR3 is CASSVGGEGNSPLHF. The CDR3 coding sequence is TGTGCCAGCAGCGTAGGGGGGGAGGGAAATTCACCCCTCCACTTT. The chain joins TRBV9 to TRBJ1-6, with D tentatively TRBD1 (5 bases). Germline V gene sequence: CDR1 SGDLS, CDR2 YYNGEE. CDR3 size: 15 residues. V lost 0 bases and J lost 7, with 11 bases in between.

The rearrangement links TRBV6-5 to TRBJ1-2, with TRBD1 matching over 10 bases. Germline V gene lookup returns CDR1 MNHEY and CDR2 SVGAGI. V trimming: 5 bases; J trimming: 4 bases; junction bases outside the gene matches: 4. There are 14 residues in the CDR3. DNA for the CDR3: TGTGCCAGCAGTCGGACAGGGGGTGTCTATGGCTACACCTTC. This encodes CASSRTGGVYGYTF.

The V gene is TRBV11-2, the J gene TRBJ2-7, with TRBD2 matching 12 bases. J gave up 3 bases and V 5 bases, and 8 bases lay outside the gene matches. The CDR3 has 16 residues. Per germline, CDR1 SGHAT and CDR2 FQNNGV. CDR3 coding DNA: TGTGCCAGCAGCCCGCAGACTAGCGGGAGAATCTACGAGCAGTACTTC. It codes for CASSPQTSGRIYEQYF.

This rearrangement joins TRBV2 to TRBJ2-7, with 10 bases matching TRBD1. The CDR3 consists of 14 residues. V was clipped by 6 bases and J by 4 bases; unmatched bases: 6. Germline loops: CDR1 SNHLY, CDR2 FYNNEI. CDR3 DNA: TGTGCCAGCAGGCCGGACAGGGGGGGGTACGAGCAGTACTTC. Its translation: CASRPDRGGYEQYF.

This clone was counted a single time. The rearrangement joins TRBV6-5 to TRBJ1-2, with TRBD1 matching 8 bases. Germline V gives CDR1 MNHEY, CDR2 SVGAGI. The CDR3 has 13 amino acids. The ends lost 5 bases at V and 7 bases at J; junction bases unmatched: 6. The CDR3 DNA reads TGTGCCAGCAGTCCCGGACAGGGACCTGGCTACACCTTC. Translated: CASSPGQGPGYTF.

The chain recombines TRBV7-3 with TRBJ1-2; 9 bases match TRBD1. V was clipped by 5 bases and J by 4 bases; unmatched bases: 8. Germline CDR1 and CDR2: SGHTA and FQGTGA. The CDR3 has 15 residues. The CDR3 region has the DNA TGTGCCAGCAGCCCCTCGGGACAGGGCTTCTATGGCTACACCTTC. It yields the protein CASSPSGQGFYGYTF.

This clone is a singleton in its sample. The chain joins TRBV6-6 to TRBJ1-2, with D hard to call. Germline CDR1 and CDR2: MNHNY and SVGAGI (reference sequence). The length of the CDR3 is 12 residues. V lost 4 bases to trimming and J lost 7 bases, with 10 bases between them. Here the CDR3 DNA reads TGTGCCAGCAGTTCCCAACAGCTTGGCTACACCTTC. Its translation is CASSSQQLGYTF.

The chain combines TRBV7-2 with TRBJ2-7; 9 nucleotides align to TRBD1. CDR1 is SGHTA and CDR2 is FQGNSA in the germline V gene. V lost 1 base and J lost 0; bases outside the gene matches: 4. The CDR3 spans 16 residues. In nucleotides, the CDR3 is TGTGCCAGCAGCTTAGTTTTGGGACAGGGCTCCTACGAGCAGTACTTC. This sequence encodes CASSLVLGQGSYEQYF.

J is TRBJ2-7 and V is TRBV11-1; the D gene is possibly TRBD2 (6 bases). This CDR3 has 14 residues. V was shortened by 6 bases and J by 2 bases, with 14 bases between the two germline ends. Germline CDR1 is SGHAT and CDR2 is FQDESV (reference sequence). The CDR3 reads CASSAGWGAYEQYF. In DNA form, the CDR3 reads TGTGCCAGCAGTGCTGGTTGGGGGGCCTACGAGCAGTACTTC.

The chain combines TRBV5-1 with TRBJ2-2; 10 bases align to TRBD2. V was pared by 4 bases and J by 0 bases, with 3 bases of the junction left unmatched. CDR1 SGHRS and CDR2 YFSETQ come from the germline V gene. This CDR3 comprises 16 residues. In DNA, the CDR3 is TGCGCCAGCAGCCGGACTAGCGGCCCGAACACCGGGGAGCTGTTTTTT. Protein: CASSRTSGPNTGELFF.

The chain has TRBV7-9 and TRBJ1-6; 8 bases are shared with TRBD1. The CDR3 length is 17 residues. The germline V gene has CDR1 SEHNR and CDR2 FQNEAQ (reference sequence). After removal of 5 bases from V and 6 bases from J, the junction contained 12 bases not matched to a gene. Here the CDR3 DNA reads TGTGCCAGCAGCCCAAACCAGCCCAGGGGGCCTAATTCACCCCTCCACTTT. This codes for CASSPNQPRGPNSPLHF.

The rearrangement links TRBV11-2 to TRBJ1-5; maybe TRBD1 (6 bases). Trimming pared 2 bases from V and 0 bases from J, leaving 8 bases between. This CDR3 has 15 amino acids. Germline V gives CDR1 SGHAT, CDR2 FQNNGV. The CDR3 spells CASSLTDSSNQPQHF. Written as DNA, the CDR3 is TGTGCCAGCAGCTTAACGGACAGTAGCAATCAGCCCCAGCATTTT. The variable domain in full, with the rest retrieved from reference TRBV11-2 and TRBJ1-5, is EAGVAQSPRYKIIEKRQSVAFWCNPISGHATLYWYQQILGQGPKLLIQFQNNGVVDDSQLPKDRFSAERLKGVDSTLKIQPAKLEDSAVYLCASSLTDSSNQPQHFGDGTRLSIL.

J is TRBJ2-7 and V is TRBV18; 16 bases fit TRBD2. Trimming took 3 bases from V and 2 from J; bases not matched to a gene: 7. CDR1 KGHSH and CDR2 LQKENI come from the germline V gene. CDR3 size: 18 residues. The CDR3 nucleotides are TGTGCCAGCTCACCGCCGGGACTAGCGGGAGGGTTAACCTACGAGCAGTACTTC. Translating gives CASSPPGLAGGLTYEQYF.

The chain is built from TRBV14 and TRBJ2-2; D remains ambiguous. V lost 1 base and J 5 bases, leaving 5 bases between the germline ends. Germline values: CDR1 SGHDN, CDR2 FVKESK. The CDR3 covers 13 residues. The CDR3 coding sequence is TGTGCCAGCAGCCAAGTTCTGACCGGGGAGCTGTTTTTT. Residues: CASSQVLTGELFF.

This chain uses TRBV5-5 with TRBJ1-6, with TRBD1 matching 7 bases. Germline values: CDR1 SGHKS, CDR2 YYEKEE (reference sequence). Trimming removed 0 bases from V and 9 bases from J; junction bases left unmatched: 3. The CDR3 is made up of 14 amino acids. CDR3 region: CASSLGDSPSPLHF. DNA for the CDR3: TGTGCCAGCAGCTTGGGGGACAGCCCTTCACCCCTCCACTTT.

This chain uses TRBV12-3 or TRBV12-4 with TRBJ1-5; 7 bases map to TRBD1. The CDR3 extends over 13 amino acids. V lost 6 bases and J lost 7; bases outside the gene matches: 6. The CDR3 DNA follows: TGTGCCAGCAGCGGAGGGGGCGCCCAGCCCCAGCATTTT. This encodes CASSGGGAQPQHF.